This TCR beta chain was sequenced for a study of early T cells in non-severe SARS-CoV-2 infection. This clonotype occurred a few times. Attachment of unique molecular identifiers was made to individual cDNA molecules. TCRdb used MiXCR to reprocess the 5' RACE reads, holding one entry per CDR3 protein. The sample contains under 140,000 distinct CDR3 sequences, 10% to 15% of which appear only once. Sequenced material: whole blood, taken at baseline. The origin of this receptor is an adult who was a healthcare worker with PCR-confirmed SARS-CoV-2 infection or an uninfected control (not recorded which).

The DNA of the CDR3 is TGTGCCAGCGAGGGGCAGATCGACTCCTACAATGAGCAGTTCTTC. It encodes CASEGQIDSYNEQFF. The gene calls are TRBV7-2 and TRBJ2-1; D is possibly TRBD1 or TRBD2 (5 bases each). Germline-derived CDR1 and CDR2 are SGHTA and FQGNSA. The CDR3 sequence is 15 residues long. Trimming removed 8 bases from V and 0 bases from J, with 14 bases in between.